The next 2 T cell receptor beta chains were all read from a single sample in a study of blood T cell repertoires in COVID-19 (dated by TCRdb to about 2020). To prepare the library, the immunoSEQ multiplex PCR assay was applied. In its TCRdb copy, this immuneACCESS table keeps in-frame sequences only and misses some clones. Where compared with another copy, unresolved V genes explain less than half of these, and the others have no known cause. This sample holds 130,000 to 150,000 clones; 84% were observed only once. In total, the top ten clones hold approximately 5.7% of the sample. What was sequenced was PBMCs or T cells enriched from blood (not recorded which). Receptor source: a woman aged 50 to 65 who had been exposed to COVID-19.

The chain uses TRBV3-1 (or the pseudogene TRBV3-2) and TRBJ1-2; D is possibly TRBD1 (6 bases). CDR1 and CDR2 from the germline V gene are LGHDT and YNNKEL (reference sequence). The CDR3 extends over 15 amino acids. Trimming shortened V by 1 base and J by 5 bases, and 14 bases separated the two germline ends. The CDR3 loop reads CASSQGGQGGYGYTF. The CDR3 DNA follows: TGTGCCAGCAGCCAAGGGGGGCAGGGAGGGTATGGCTACACCTTC.

The CDR3: CASSLPTGLRRGEQYF. Here the CDR3 DNA reads TGTGCCAGCAGCTTACCGACAGGGTTAAGGCGAGGCGAGCAGTACTTC. The chain links TRBV7-2 to TRBJ2-7, with 7 nucleotides matching TRBD1. Unmatched junction bases numbered 13, after V lost 2 bases and J lost 6 bases. This CDR3 comprises 16 residues. Germline V gene lookup returns CDR1 SGHTA and CDR2 FQGNSA.